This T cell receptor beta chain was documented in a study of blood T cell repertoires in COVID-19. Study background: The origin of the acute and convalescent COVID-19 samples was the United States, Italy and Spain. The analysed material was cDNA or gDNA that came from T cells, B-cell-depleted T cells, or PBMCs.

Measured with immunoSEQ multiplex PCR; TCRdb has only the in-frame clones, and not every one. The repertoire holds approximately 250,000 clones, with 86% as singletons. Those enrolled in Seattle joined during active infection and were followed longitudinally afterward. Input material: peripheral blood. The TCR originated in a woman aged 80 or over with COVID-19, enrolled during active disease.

The CDR3 nucleotides read TGTGCCAGCAGCGCTACAGGGGGATCCCGCGAGCAGTACTTC. Its translation is CASSATGGSREQYF. The chain couples TRBV9 to TRBJ2-7; 8 nucleotides match TRBD1. The CDR3 is 14 amino acids. The ends lost 3 bases at V and 6 bases at J; junction bases unmatched: 8. From germline, CDR1 is SGDLS and CDR2 YYNGEE.